The present T cell receptor (beta chain) was sequenced within a study of cytomegalovirus exposure and HLA in healthy donors. There are 15 residues in the CDR3. V lost 7 bases and J 5 bases, leaving 18 bases between the germline ends. The germline V gene has CDR1 SGHRS and CDR2 YFSETQ. PCR primers comprised 60 Vbeta and 13 Jbeta primers. TCRdb keeps only in-frame clones here, not all; method: immunoSEQ multiplex PCR. The sample lists around 160,000 clones; 65% to 85% were seen once. The clonotype originates from a middle-aged woman in good health and CMV-seropositive. Sequenced input: PBMCs. V and J are TRBV5-1 and TRBJ2-2; weak D call: TRBD2 (6 bases). CDR3 sequence: CASAVSGPPTGELFF. The DNA of the CDR3 is TGCGCCAGCGCGGTTAGCGGACCCCCAACCGGGGAGCTGTTTTTT.